A single sample gave rise to the 14 T cell receptor beta chains below, sequenced in a study of immune reconstitution after stem cell transplant in scleroderma. One entry per CDR3 protein, called by TCRdb with MiXCR from the RT-PCR reads. In the table there are thousands of distinct CDR3 sequences, around 6.5% of which are singletons. This material was obtained before or after autologous hematopoietic stem cell transplantation (not recorded which). All receptors derive from a female donor with systemic sclerosis.

This rearrangement joins TRBV29-1 to TRBJ1-1; D possibly corresponds to TRBD1 (5 bases). This CDR3 spans 11 amino acids. The germline V gene encodes CDR1 SQVTM and CDR2 ANQGSEA. Trimming took off 3 bases at V and 11 bases at J, with 13 bases between the two ends. In nucleotides, the CDR3 is TGCAGCGTTGAGTTAGGGACCGGGGCTTTCTTT. Its translation: CSVELGTGAFF.

This rearrangement joins TRBV7-2 to TRBJ2-3; possibly TRBD1 for D (5 bases). This CDR3 is 14 amino acids long. Trimming removed 6 bases at V and 0 bases at J, with 10 bases between. Germline-derived CDR1 and CDR2 are SGHTA and FQGNSA. CDR3 nucleotide sequence: TGTGCCAGCAGTTATAGGGGCAGCACAGATACGCAGTATTTT. Amino acid sequence: CASSYRGSTDTQYF.

By share, this clonotype counts as medium-sized (0.01 to 0.1%). The chain recombines TRBV12-3 or TRBV12-4 with TRBJ1-3, with 8 positions matching TRBD1. V lost 4 bases, J lost 0 bases, and 5 bases stayed unmatched. The CDR3 contains 16 residues. CDR3 protein: CASSSTGATSGNTIYF. As DNA, the CDR3 is TGTGCCAGCAGTTCGACAGGGGCCACCTCTGGAAACACCATATATTTT.

The chain carries TRBV5-1 and TRBJ2-1; 7 bases are a match to TRBD1. With 4 bases clipped from V and 3 bases from J, the junction kept 7 bases outside the gene matches. The germline gives CDR1 SGHRS, CDR2 YFSETQ. The CDR3 length is 15 residues. CDR3 loop: CASSLQGTDYNEQFF. CDR3 DNA: TGCGCCAGCAGCCTACAGGGGACAGACTACAATGAGCAGTTCTTC.

Of note for this clonotype: It may be a read error: a sequence one base away is much more abundant. The chain recombines TRBV6-4 with TRBJ1-2; 8 bases are a match to TRBD1. CDR3 length: 15 amino acids. Germline V gives CDR1 MRHNA, CDR2 SNTAGT. Here the CDR3 DNA reads TGTGTCAGCAGTGACACGGCACAGGGGGTGGATGGCTGCACCTTC. It translates to CVSSDTAQGVDGCTF.

The rearrangement uses TRBV7-3 and TRBJ2-2; 9 nucleotides agree with TRBD1. The CDR3 totals 15 residues. CDR1 and CDR2 from the germline V gene are SGHTA and FQGTGA. Trimming took 1 base from V and 4 from J; bases not matched to a gene: 1. CDR3 loop: CASSLRDRATGELFF. CDR3 coding DNA: TGTGCCAGCAGCTTAAGGGACAGGGCCACCGGGGAGCTGTTTTTT.

In its sample, this clonotype is medium-sized (0.01 to 0.1%). The chain joins TRBV6-5 to TRBJ1-6; D remains ambiguous. V was pared by 0 bases and J by 5 bases, with 8 bases between. The CDR3 loop spans 15 amino acids. CDR1 and CDR2 (germline): MNHEY, SVGAGI. CDR3 nucleotide sequence: TGTGCCAGCAGTTACTCGTCACTTGATAATTCACCCCTCCACTTT. Translating gives CASSYSSLDNSPLHF.

This clonotype appeared a few times. This chain uses TRBV20-1 with TRBJ1-4, with 12 bases that match TRBD1. The CDR3 has 16 amino acids. Trimming at V came to 6 bases and at J to 3 bases, leaving 8 bases not matched to a gene. Germline values: CDR1 DFQATT, CDR2 SNEGSKA (reference sequence). The CDR3 sequence: CSATGTGGLANEKLFF. CDR3 DNA sequence: TGCAGTGCAACCGGGACAGGGGGCTTGGCTAATGAAAAACTGTTTTTT.

This clonotype has more than one count but fewer than ten. An end of the junction differs from the germline gene, which may be a read error. The chain's CDR3 is CASSLAGGQETQYF. The DNA of the CDR3 is TGTGCCAGCAGCTTAGCCGGGGGGCAAGAGACACAGTACTTC. This chain links TRBV7-7 with TRBJ2-5; D might be TRBD2 (7 bases). Germline CDR1 SSHAT, CDR2 FNYEAQ (reference sequence). This CDR3 has 14 residues.

This clonotype is medium-sized by share. The rearrangement links TRBV6-5 to TRBJ1-2; 7 bases are a match to TRBD1. This CDR3 is 13 amino acids long. J lost 4 bases, V lost 6 bases, and 5 bases had no gene match. Germline V lookup: CDR1 MNHEY, CDR2 SVGAGI. The CDR3 DNA is TGTGCCAGCAGGGACCGGGACAGCTATGGCTACACCTTC. Its protein is CASRDRDSYGYTF.

This clonotype was picked up a small number of times. This sequence joins TRBV15 and TRBJ2-5; D is unclear. CDR1 is LNHNV and CDR2 is YYDKDF in the germline V gene (reference sequence). Trimming stripped 2 bases from V and 2 bases from J, with 3 bases between. CDR3 length: 12 amino acids. The CDR3: CATSRPQETQYF. CDR3 nucleotides: TGTGCCACCAGCAGACCACAAGAGACCCAGTACTTC.

In the case of this clonotype: A read error may explain this, as a much larger clone is one base away. V is TRBV6-5 and J is TRBJ2-7; D is possibly TRBD1 (5 bases). This CDR3 has 12 amino acids. CDR1 is MNHEY, CDR2 SVGAGI, per germline. The DNA for the CDR3 is TGTGCCAGCAGGACAGTCTCCTACGAGGAGTACTTC. It codes for CASRTVSYEEYF.

This clonotype is labeled medium-sized. The chain uses TRBV19 and TRBJ2-3; perhaps TRBD2 as D (6 bases). V lost 6 bases and J lost 2, with 12 bases in between. The CDR3 extends over 14 amino acids. The germline gives CDR1 LNHDA, CDR2 SQIVND (reference sequence). CDR3 sequence: CASSKAGPTDTQYF. The DNA of the CDR3 is TGTGCCAGTAGCAAAGCGGGTCCCACAGATACGCAGTATTTT.

The sample holds a few counts of this clonotype. The V gene is TRBV20-1, the J gene TRBJ1-5; D call uncertain. The germline CDR1 and CDR2 sequences are DFQATT and SNEGSKA (reference sequence). The CDR3 is 14 residues long. V was pared by 3 bases and J by 0 bases, with 9 bases between. This CDR3 is CSASGINSNQPQHF. The CDR3 DNA follows: TGCAGTGCTAGCGGCATAAATAGCAATCAGCCCCAGCATTTT.